These 9 T cell receptor beta chains share one sample of origin, sequenced in a study of CD8 T cells in ankylosing spondylitis. Each CDR3 protein gets one entry after TCRdb re-called the 5' RACE reads with MiXCR. The table includes approximately 300,000 distinct CDR3 sequences, 20% detected once. Sequencing was done on a sample of blood, either unsorted or a sorted T cell fraction (not recorded which). Receptors were obtained from a male donor with ankylosing spondylitis or in good health (not recorded which).

In this sample, this clonotype turned up many times. V and J are TRBV4-2 and TRBJ2-3; D tentatively reads TRBD1 or TRBD2 (6 bases each). V dropped 4 bases and J dropped 1 base, with 21 bases sitting between them. Germline V gene lookup returns CDR1 LGHNA and CDR2 YNFKEQ. The CDR3 is made up of 18 amino acids. The CDR3 spells CASSLEAIRGVRTDTQYF. CDR3 in DNA: TGTGCCAGCAGCCTAGAGGCTATAAGGGGGGTTCGCACAGATACGCAGTATTTT.

This chain uses TRBV7-3 with TRBJ2-1; TRBD1 matches 7 bases. The CDR3 totals 15 residues. Trimming at V came to 5 bases and at J to 7 bases, leaving 11 bases not matched to a gene. Germline CDR1 reads SGHTA; CDR2 reads FQGTGA. The CDR3 region is CASSPGTAARNEQFF. CDR3 nucleotides: TGTGCCAGCAGCCCTGGGACAGCGGCTAGGAATGAGCAGTTCTTC.

The chain joins TRBV20-1 to TRBJ1-5; maybe TRBD1 (6 bases). From germline, CDR1 is DFQATT and CDR2 SNEGSKA (reference sequence). The CDR3 covers 16 residues. V lost 2 bases to trimming and J lost 1 base, with 15 bases between them. For the CDR3, the DNA is TGCAGTGCTAGATACCGGGGGCAGGGAAGCAATCAGCCCCAGCATTTT. Amino acid sequence: CSARYRGQGSNQPQHF.

The chain links TRBV20-1 to TRBJ1-2; D is possibly TRBD1 (6 bases). CDR3 size: 12 residues. The germline V gene has CDR1 DFQATT and CDR2 SNEGSKA (reference sequence). V was shortened by 6 bases and J by 4 bases, with 12 bases between the two germline ends. CDR3 loop: CSASGQSYGYTF. Here the CDR3 DNA reads TGCAGTGCCTCCGGACAGTCCTATGGCTACACCTTC.

This clonotype was counted between two and nine times. Written as DNA, the CDR3 is TGTGCCAGCAGCCTTGCGGGGAGGCACTACGAGCAGTACGTC. Translating gives CASSLAGRHYEQYV. This rearrangement joins TRBV12-3 or TRBV12-4 to TRBJ2-7; perhaps TRBD2 as D (6 bases). The V end lost 6 bases, the J end lost 3 bases, and 15 bases lay between the germline ends. This CDR3 region has 14 residues.

This clonotype has only a few counts. The chain employs TRBV3-1 and TRBJ2-1; possible D gene TRBD2, 7 bases. The germline gives CDR1 LGHDT, CDR2 YNNKEL (reference sequence). The CDR3 consists of 18 residues. Trimming stripped 3 bases from V and 0 bases from J, with 18 bases between. Written as DNA, the CDR3 is TGTGCCAGCAGCCAGGAAGGGGGGGCGGTTAGCTCCTACAATGAGCAGTTCTTC. Translating it yields CASSQEGGAVSSYNEQFF.

Concerning this clonotype: Since the CDR3 does not end with the conserved phenylalanine or tryptophan, this likely comes from a read error. The genes are TRBV7-3 and TRBJ2-3; 7 bases are a match to TRBD1. This CDR3 contains 14 residues. Germline CDR1 SGHTA, CDR2 FQGTGA. V dropped 5 bases and J dropped 6; count of bases not matched to a gene: 8. CDR3: CASSPDRDEDTQYS. DNA of the CDR3: TGTGCCAGCAGCCCAGACAGGGACGAGGATACGCAGTATTCT.

The V and J genes are TRBV5-1 and TRBJ2-1; maybe TRBD2 (5 bases). CDR1 and CDR2 (germline): SGHRS, YFSETQ. The CDR3 consists of 14 residues. Trimming removed 6 bases from V and 4 bases from J, with 14 bases in between. The CDR3 reads CASTPGNTYNEQFF. CDR3 bases: TGCGCCAGCACCCCGGGGAACACATACAATGAGCAGTTCTTC.

This clonotype was detected ten times or more. J is TRBJ2-3 and V is TRBV28, with D uncertain. This CDR3 comprises 12 residues. V was shortened by 5 bases and J by 3 bases, with 6 bases between the two germline ends. From germline, CDR1 is MDHEN and CDR2 SYDVKM. The CDR3 DNA reads TGTGCCAGCAGTCTGTGGACAGATACGCAGTATTTT. It specifies CASSLWTDTQYF.